Sequencing of this T cell receptor (beta chain) was carried out in a study of T-cell memory formation after mild COVID-19. Points from the study as a whole: Later expanders leaned CD4+, whereas clones that contracted between day 15 and 85 were balanced CD4/CD8. Some clones that responded were present in memory (sampled pre-infection), which suggests cross-reactive memory joined. Confirmation was lacking for SARS-CoV-2 specificity of second-wave clones that peaked on day 37.

Using its own MiXCR run on the 5' RACE reads, TCRdb lists one record per CDR3 protein. This repertoire shows roughly 100,000 distinct CDR3 sequences, about 18% found once; its top ten account for over 25%. Details on this clonotype: The antigen remains undetermined.

This CDR3 has 11 amino acids. V dropped 4 bases and J dropped 8 bases, with 9 bases sitting between them. The germline V gene encodes CDR1 SGHAT and CDR2 FQDESV (reference sequence). This clonotype was sampled from an adult woman who had mild COVID-19 (a few samples of this study predate the infection). Cell type and time point are not known. V is TRBV11-1 and J is TRBJ2-7; no definite D call. Sequenced: PBMCs or a T cell subset sorted from them (not recorded which). CDR3 bases: TGTGCCAGCAGCTACAGTCAGAAGCAGTACTTC. Protein sequence: CASSYSQKQYF. Full variable domain (remainder filled in from reference TRBV11-1 and TRBJ2-7): EAEVAQSPRYKITEKSQAVAFWCDPISGHATLYWYRQILGQGPELLVQFQDESVVDDSQLPKDRFSAERLKGVDSTLKIQPAELGDSAMYLCASSYSQKQYFGPGTRLTVT.